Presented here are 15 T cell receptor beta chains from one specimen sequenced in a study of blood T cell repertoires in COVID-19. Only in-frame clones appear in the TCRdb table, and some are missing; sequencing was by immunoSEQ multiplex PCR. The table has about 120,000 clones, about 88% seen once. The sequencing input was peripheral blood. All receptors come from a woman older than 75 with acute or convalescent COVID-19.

Here the CDR3 reads CASSLGVTTQGGNTIYF. Here the CDR3 DNA reads TGCGCCAGCAGCTTAGGGGTGACAACCCAGGGAGGAAACACCATATATTTT. V is TRBV5-1 and J is TRBJ1-3; D might be TRBD1 (5 bases). The CDR3 consists of 17 residues. Trimming shortened V by 2 bases and J by 4 bases, and 19 bases separated the two germline ends. CDR1 is SGHRS and CDR2 is YFSETQ in the germline V gene.

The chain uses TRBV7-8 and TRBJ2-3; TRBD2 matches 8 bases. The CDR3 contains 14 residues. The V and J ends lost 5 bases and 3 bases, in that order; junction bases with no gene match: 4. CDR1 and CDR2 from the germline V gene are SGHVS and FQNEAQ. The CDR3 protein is CASSRGGATDTQYF. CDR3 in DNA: TGTGCCAGCAGCCGGGGGGGAGCGACAGATACGCAGTATTTT.

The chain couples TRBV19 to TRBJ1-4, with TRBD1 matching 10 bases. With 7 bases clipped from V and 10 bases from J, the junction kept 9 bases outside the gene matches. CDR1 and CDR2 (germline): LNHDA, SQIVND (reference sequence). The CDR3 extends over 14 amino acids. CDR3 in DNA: TGTGCCAGTACCCCGGGACAGGGGTCGGGAAAACTGTTTTTT. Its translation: CASTPGQGSGKLFF.

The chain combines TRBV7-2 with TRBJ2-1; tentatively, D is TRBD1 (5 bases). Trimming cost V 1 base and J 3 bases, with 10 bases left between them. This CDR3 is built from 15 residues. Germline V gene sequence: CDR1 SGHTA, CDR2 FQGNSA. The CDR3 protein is CASSLEAGLYNEQFF. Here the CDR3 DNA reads TGTGCCAGCAGCTTAGAAGCAGGGCTCTACAATGAGCAGTTCTTC.

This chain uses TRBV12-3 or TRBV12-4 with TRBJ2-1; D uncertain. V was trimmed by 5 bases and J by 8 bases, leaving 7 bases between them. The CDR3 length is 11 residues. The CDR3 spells CASSPYYEQFF. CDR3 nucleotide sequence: TGTGCCAGCAGTCCTTACTATGAGCAGTTCTTC.

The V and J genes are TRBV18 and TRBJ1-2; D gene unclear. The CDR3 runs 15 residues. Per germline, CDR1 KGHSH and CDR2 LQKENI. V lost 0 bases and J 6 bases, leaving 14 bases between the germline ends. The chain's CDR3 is CASSPPSGRPNGYTF. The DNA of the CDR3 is TGTGCCAGCTCACCACCGAGTGGCAGGCCAAATGGCTACACCTTC. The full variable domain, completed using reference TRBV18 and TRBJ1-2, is NAGVMQNPRHLVRRRGQEARLRCSPMKGHSHVYWYRQLPEEGLKFMVYLQKENIIDESGMPKERFSAEFPKEGPSILRIQQVVRGDSAAYFCASSPPSGRPNGYTFGSGTRLTVV.

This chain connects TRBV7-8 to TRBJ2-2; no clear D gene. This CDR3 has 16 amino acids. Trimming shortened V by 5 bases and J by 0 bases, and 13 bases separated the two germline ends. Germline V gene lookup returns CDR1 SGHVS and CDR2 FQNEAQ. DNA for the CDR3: TGTGCCAGCAGCCCGTTAATCCCGGCGAACACCGGGGAGCTGTTTTTT. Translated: CASSPLIPANTGELFF.

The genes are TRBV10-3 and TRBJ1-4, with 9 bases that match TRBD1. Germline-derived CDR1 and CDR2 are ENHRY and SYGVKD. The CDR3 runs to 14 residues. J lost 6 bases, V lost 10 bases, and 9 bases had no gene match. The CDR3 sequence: CATGDREIDEKLFF. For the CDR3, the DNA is TGTGCCACAGGGGACAGGGAAATCGATGAAAAACTGTTTTTT.

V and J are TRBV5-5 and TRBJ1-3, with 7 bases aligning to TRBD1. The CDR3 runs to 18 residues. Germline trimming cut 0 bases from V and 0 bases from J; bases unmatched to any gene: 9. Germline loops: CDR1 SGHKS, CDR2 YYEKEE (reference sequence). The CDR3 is CASSLVRQGTSSGNTIYF. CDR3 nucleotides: TGTGCCAGCAGCTTGGTCCGACAGGGAACTTCCTCTGGAAACACCATATATTTT.

The CDR3 loop reads CASSPSWTGEDGYTF. CDR3 bases: TGTGCCAGCAGCCCCTCCTGGACAGGGGAGGATGGCTACACCTTC. This rearrangement joins TRBV3-1 (or the pseudogene TRBV3-2) to TRBJ1-2; 9 nucleotides align to TRBD1. V trimming: 4 bases; J trimming: 6 bases; junction bases outside the gene matches: 9. The CDR3 spans 15 residues. CDR1 and CDR2 from the germline V gene are LGHDT and YNNKEL (reference sequence).

Written as DNA, the CDR3 is TGCGCCAGCAGCCAGCCGGGACAGACTTATGGCTACACCTTC. This codes for CASSQPGQTYGYTF. The genes are TRBV5-1 and TRBJ1-2; 7 positions match TRBD1. The junction had 8 bases not matched to a gene; V was cut back by 4 bases and J by 5 bases. Germline loops: CDR1 SGHRS, CDR2 YFSETQ. The CDR3 is 14 residues long.

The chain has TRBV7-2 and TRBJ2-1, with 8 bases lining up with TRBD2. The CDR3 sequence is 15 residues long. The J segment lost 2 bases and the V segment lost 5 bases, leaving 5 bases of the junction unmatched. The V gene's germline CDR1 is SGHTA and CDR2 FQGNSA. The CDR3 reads CASSQTGGTYNEQFF. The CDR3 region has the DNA TGTGCCAGCAGCCAGACGGGGGGGACCTACAATGAGCAGTTCTTC.

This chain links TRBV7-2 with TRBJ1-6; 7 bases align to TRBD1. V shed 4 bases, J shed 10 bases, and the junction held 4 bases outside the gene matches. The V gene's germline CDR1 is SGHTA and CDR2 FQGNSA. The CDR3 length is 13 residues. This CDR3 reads CASSSTGWSPLHF. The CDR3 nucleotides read TGTGCCAGCAGCTCGACAGGGTGGTCACCCCTCCACTTT.

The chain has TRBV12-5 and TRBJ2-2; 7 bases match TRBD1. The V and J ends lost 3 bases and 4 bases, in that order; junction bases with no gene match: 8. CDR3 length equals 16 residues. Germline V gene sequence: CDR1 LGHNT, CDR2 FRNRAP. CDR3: CASGLLLTGITGELFF. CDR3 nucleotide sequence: TGTGCTAGTGGTTTACTTCTGACAGGGATCACCGGGGAGCTGTTTTTT.

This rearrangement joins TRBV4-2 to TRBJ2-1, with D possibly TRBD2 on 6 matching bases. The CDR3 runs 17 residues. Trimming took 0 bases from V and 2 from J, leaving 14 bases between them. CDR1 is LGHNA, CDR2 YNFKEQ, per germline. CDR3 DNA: TGTGCCAGCAGCCAAGATGGGTCCTGGGGGGCCTACAATGAGCAGTTCTTC. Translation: CASSQDGSWGAYNEQFF.